These 30 T cell receptor beta chains originate from one sample sequenced in a study of cytomegalovirus exposure and HLA in healthy donors. Primers for the PCR totalled 60 Vbeta and 13 Jbeta. Clones were sequenced by immunoSEQ multiplex PCR, and TCRdb holds only the in-frame ones, with some missing. The profile shows 120,000 or so clones, over 75% of them singletons. The sample taken for sequencing was PBMCs. The receptors were sampled from a man younger than 35 in good health and CMV-seropositive.

This clone occurred once. The chain uses TRBV10-3 and TRBJ2-7; TRBD2 agrees at 13 bases. CDR1 ENHRY and CDR2 SYGVKD come from the germline V gene. V lost 3 bases to trimming and J lost 5 bases; unmatched junction nucleotides: 7. The CDR3 consists of 16 residues. CDR3 protein: CAISEYQGTSGNEQYF. CDR3 DNA sequence: TGTGCCATCAGTGAATACCAAGGGACTAGCGGGAACGAGCAGTACTTC.

This clone was detected only a few times. The J gene is TRBJ2-2, the V gene TRBV7-9; D uncertain. The germline gives CDR1 SEHNR, CDR2 FQNEAQ (reference sequence). This CDR3 is built from 16 residues. V was shortened by 2 bases and J by 1 base, with 11 bases between the two germline ends. The CDR3 DNA is TGTGCCAGCAGCTTACTTGGGCGCAAGAACACCGGGGAGCTGTTTTTT. Its translation: CASSLLGRKNTGELFF.

The gene calls are TRBV4-3 and TRBJ1-2; no firm D call. The CDR3 consists of 13 residues. Deletions cut 3 bases from V and 1 base from J, with 6 bases between. Per germline, CDR1 LGHNA and CDR2 YSLEER. The CDR3 protein is CASSHYVNYGYTF. CDR3 in DNA: TGCGCCAGCAGCCATTATGTTAACTATGGCTACACCTTC.

A few counts support this clone. This chain joins TRBV19 and TRBJ1-2, with 9 bases fitting TRBD1. Unmatched junction bases numbered 13, after V lost 5 bases and J lost 6 bases. The CDR3 length is 16 residues. Germline CDR1 reads LNHDA; CDR2 reads SQIVND (reference sequence). The CDR3 spells CASSSHPPGTGNGYTF. The DNA for the CDR3 is TGTGCCAGTAGTTCCCACCCTCCCGGGACAGGGAATGGCTACACCTTC.

This clone was counted once. The chain uses TRBV5-5 and TRBJ2-7, with D possibly matching TRBD2 (6 bases). The germline V gene encodes CDR1 SGHKS and CDR2 YYEKEE (reference sequence). The CDR3 is 15 residues long. With 0 bases removed from V and 4 bases from J, the gap between germline ends came to 14 bases. CDR3 nucleotides: TGTGCCAGCAGCTTGGCGGGAGCCGCTCTGTACGAGCAGTACTTC. Translating it yields CASSLAGAALYEQYF.

The chain carries TRBV6-5 and TRBJ2-2, with D maybe TRBD2 (5 bases). The germline V gene encodes CDR1 MNHEY and CDR2 SVGAGI. The CDR3 runs to 12 residues. The ends were cut back, 10 bases at V and 7 bases at J, with 13 bases in the middle. CDR3 coding DNA: TGTGCCATCCGTGACTATATCGGGGAGCTGTTTTTT. The encoded protein is CAIRDYIGELFF.

The chain uses TRBV18 and TRBJ1-1; possible D gene TRBD1, 6 bases. There are 17 residues in the CDR3. V was cut by 6 bases and J by 1 base, with 21 bases left in between. In germline, CDR1 is KGHSH, CDR2 LQKENI. The CDR3 DNA follows: TGTGCCAGCTCGCTAAATCCTAACCAGGGGCCGAACACTGAAGCTTTCTTT. It encodes CASSLNPNQGPNTEAFF. The whole variable domain, remainder taken from reference TRBV18 and TRBJ1-1, is NAGVMQNPRHLVRRRGQEARLRCSPMKGHSHVYWYRQLPEEGLKFMVYLQKENIIDESGMPKERFSAEFPKEGPSILRIQQVVRGDSAAYFCASSLNPNQGPNTEAFFGQGTRLTVV.

This sequence joins TRBV5-6 and TRBJ1-2; D call uncertain. Germline loops: CDR1 SGHDT, CDR2 YYEEEE. The germline V and J ends were trimmed by 2 bases and 1 base, with 6 bases remaining between them. CDR3 length: 13 amino acids. CDR3 residues: CASSFGSNYGYTF. DNA of the CDR3: TGTGCCAGCAGCTTTGGCAGTAACTATGGCTACACCTTC.

This clone was recorded a few times. J is TRBJ2-1 and V is TRBV9; 13 bases are shared with TRBD2. CDR1 SGDLS and CDR2 YYNGEE come from the germline V gene. CDR3 length equals 16 residues. Unmatched junction bases numbered 6, after V lost 4 bases and J lost 5 bases. CDR3 coding DNA: TGTGCCAGCAGCCCAACTAGCGGGAGGGAACACAATGAGCAGTTCTTC. Residues: CASSPTSGREHNEQFF.

The chain recombines TRBV4-3 with TRBJ1-6; possible D gene TRBD1, 6 bases. The CDR3 is 17 residues long. Germline-derived CDR1 and CDR2 are LGHNA and YSLEER. The V and J ends lost 0 bases and 0 bases respectively, with 9 bases between them. The CDR3 sequence: CASSQDADSSYNSPLHF. The CDR3 region has the DNA TGCGCCAGCAGCCAAGACGCGGACAGCTCCTATAATTCACCCCTCCACTTT.

The genes are TRBV4-2 and TRBJ1-2; tentatively, D is TRBD1 (5 bases). The germline CDR1 and CDR2 sequences are LGHNA and YNFKEQ. The CDR3 consists of 18 residues. With 0 bases removed from V and 5 bases from J, the gap between germline ends came to 22 bases. The CDR3 DNA reads as TGTGCCAGCAGCCAAGAGGGGGGAGGGAAAACAATTATTTATGGCTACACCTTC. Protein: CASSQEGGGKTIIYGYTF.

The chain has TRBV6-5 and TRBJ1-1; D remains unclear. CDR1 and CDR2 (germline): MNHEY, SVGAGI. The V end lost 6 bases, the J end lost 4 bases, and 9 bases lay between the germline ends. The CDR3 contains 12 residues. The CDR3: CASRNPGTEAFF. CDR3 coding DNA: TGTGCCAGCAGAAACCCGGGCACTGAAGCTTTCTTT.

This clone was detected only once. The chain joins TRBV5-4 to TRBJ2-3; 8 nucleotides match TRBD1. Unmatched junction bases numbered 9, after V lost 4 bases and J lost 2 bases. CDR1 and CDR2 (germline): SGHNT, YYREEE (reference sequence). This CDR3 is built from 16 residues. The DNA for the CDR3 is TGTGCCAGCAGCCGCCCAACGGGACAGGACACAGATACGCAGTATTTT. This encodes CASSRPTGQDTDTQYF.

The V and J genes are TRBV30 and TRBJ1-4, with 8 bases identical to TRBD1. Trimming took 1 base from V and 3 from J; bases not matched to a gene: 16. The germline gives CDR1 GTSNPN, CDR2 SVGIG (reference sequence). This CDR3 comprises 19 residues. CDR3 DNA sequence: TGTGCCTGGAGTGGTTCAGGGGGCCCATCCCGGTGGGCTAATGAAAAACTGTTTTTT. As protein: CAWSGSGGPSRWANEKLFF.

The chain joins TRBV7-9 to TRBJ2-5; D gene unclear. V was shortened by 2 bases and J by 5 bases, with 12 bases between the two germline ends. CDR1 is SEHNR, CDR2 FQNEAQ, per germline (reference sequence). The CDR3 covers 14 residues. CDR3 sequence: CASSLSENTETQYF. The CDR3 nucleotides are TGTGCCAGCAGCTTAAGTGAGAATACGGAGACCCAGTACTTC.

This clone came up once. The gene calls are TRBV2 and TRBJ1-1; TRBD1 matches at 11 bases. Per germline, CDR1 SNHLY and CDR2 FYNNEI. The CDR3 runs 14 residues. V shed 4 bases, J shed 5 bases, and the junction held 3 bases outside the gene matches. Here the CDR3 DNA reads TGTGCCAGCAGTGTGGACAGGGGGCGTACTGAAGCTTTCTTT. Its protein product is CASSVDRGRTEAFF.

This chain uses TRBV18 with TRBJ2-1; tentative D call: TRBD1 (5 bases). V dropped 2 bases and J dropped 8 bases, with 16 bases sitting between them. The CDR3 has 15 amino acids. CDR1 is KGHSH, CDR2 LQKENI, per germline. The CDR3 reads CASSPLPQGVHEQFF. CDR3 coding DNA: TGTGCCAGCTCACCATTGCCGCAGGGTGTCCATGAGCAGTTCTTC.

The chain is built from TRBV7-8 and TRBJ2-2, with D perhaps TRBD1 (6 bases). This CDR3 comprises 15 residues. Trimming cost V 5 bases and J 5 bases, with 15 bases left between them. Germline lookup yields CDR1 SGHVS and CDR2 FQNEAQ. The CDR3 coding sequence is TGTGCCAGCAGCCCCACAGGGTTTAATACCGGGGAGCTGTTTTTT. Translation: CASSPTGFNTGELFF.

The V and J genes are TRBV4-1 and TRBJ1-2; D ambiguous. Germline CDR1 and CDR2: MGHRA and YSYEKL. The CDR3 length is 13 residues. Deletions cut 2 bases from V and 2 bases from J, with 6 bases between. The CDR3 nucleotides are TGCGCCAGCAGCCAACCCCTCAACTATGGCTACACCTTC. Translated: CASSQPLNYGYTF.

The rearrangement links TRBV5-1 to TRBJ2-7; D is unclear. This CDR3 has 13 residues. The germline V gene encodes CDR1 SGHRS and CDR2 YFSETQ. Trimming shortened V by 5 bases and J by 5 bases, and 14 bases separated the two germline ends. The CDR3 bases are TGCGCCAGCAGATGGGTAGCTCGCAACGAGCAGTACTTC. It codes for CASRWVARNEQYF.

The chain has TRBV4-3 and TRBJ1-6, with unresolved D. The CDR3 runs 17 residues. The V end was cut by 5 bases, the J end by 6 bases, with 20 bases between. The germline CDR1 and CDR2 sequences are LGHNA and YSLEER. The CDR3 DNA reads as TGCGCCAGCAGCTTCCGGACGAGCGGTGCCGGTAATTCACCCCTCCACTTT. Amino acids: CASSFRTSGAGNSPLHF.

The chain combines TRBV4-2 with TRBJ2-3; the match to TRBD1 covers 8 bases. Germline loops: CDR1 LGHNA, CDR2 YNFKEQ. The V segment lost 2 bases and the J segment 4 bases; nucleotides outside the gene matches: 8. The CDR3 is 16 residues long. CDR3 in amino acids: CASSQSGQGGSDTQYF. CDR3 nucleotide sequence: TGTGCCAGCAGCCAATCAGGACAGGGTGGATCAGATACGCAGTATTTT.

This rearrangement joins TRBV19 to TRBJ2-5, with TRBD1 as a possible D gene (6 bases). The CDR3 has 18 residues. V was cut by 5 bases and J by 1 base, with 23 bases left in between. CDR1 is LNHDA and CDR2 is SQIVND in the germline V gene (reference sequence). The CDR3 region has the DNA TGTGCCAGTAGTCCCCCAAGGTGGGACACTAGGAGCCAAGAGACCCAGTACTTC. Translation gives CASSPPRWDTRSQETQYF.

The rearrangement uses TRBV5-1 and TRBJ2-5, with 11 bases matching TRBD1. Trimming removed 0 bases from V and 5 bases from J; junction bases left unmatched: 9. The CDR3 contains 17 residues. Germline V gene lookup returns CDR1 SGHRS and CDR2 YFSETQ. The chain's CDR3 is CASSLAGTGGAAETQYF. The DNA of the CDR3 is TGCGCCAGCAGCTTGGCCGGGACAGGGGGAGCGGCGGAGACCCAGTACTTC.

CDR3 protein: CASSLKGHSGANVLTF. CDR3 DNA: TGTGCCAGCAGCTTAAAAGGACACTCTGGGGCCAACGTCCTGACTTTC. This chain links TRBV7-2 with TRBJ2-6; tentative D call: TRBD1 (5 bases). Trimming cost V 2 bases and J 0 bases, with 8 bases left between them. The CDR3 contains 16 residues. Germline V gene lookup returns CDR1 SGHTA and CDR2 FQGNSA.

This sequence joins TRBV7-2 and TRBJ1-1; D gene unclear. The CDR3 has 14 amino acids. The germline V and J ends were trimmed by 4 bases and 4 bases, with 13 bases remaining between them. Germline V lookup: CDR1 SGHTA, CDR2 FQGNSA. The CDR3 DNA is TGTGCCAGCAGCTCAGTTGGCTCTAGCACTGAAGCTTTCTTT. Translated: CASSSVGSSTEAFF.

This clone has more than one count but fewer than ten. This rearrangement joins TRBV7-8 to TRBJ2-5; D not certain. V lost 1 base to trimming and J lost 3 bases, with 9 bases between them. The germline CDR1 and CDR2 sequences are SGHVS and FQNEAQ. The CDR3 length is 14 residues. The CDR3 region has the DNA TGTGCCAGCAGCTTAGGCGCTTCTAAAGAGACCCAGTACTTC. This codes for CASSLGASKETQYF.

The CDR3 DNA reads TGTGCCAGCAGCACCGGGTCGGGAAACACCATATATTTT. Translated, it gives CASSTGSGNTIYF. The V and J genes are TRBV5-6 and TRBJ1-3, with D unresolved. Germline CDR1 and CDR2: SGHDT and YYEEEE. V shed 4 bases and J shed 4 bases, with 9 bases lying between them. The CDR3 is 13 amino acids. The variable domain in full, with the rest retrieved from reference TRBV5-6 and TRBJ1-3, is DAGVTQSPTHLIKTRGQQVTLRCSPKSGHDTVSWYQQALGQGPQFIFQYYEEEERQRGNFPDRFSGHQFPNYSSELNVNALLLGDSALYLCASSTGSGNTIYFGEGSWLTVV.

In its sample, this clone was seen a few times. This chain joins TRBV2 and TRBJ2-1; 9 nucleotides match TRBD2. Trimming at V came to 7 bases and at J to 1 base, leaving 8 bases not matched to a gene. The CDR3 is made up of 16 amino acids. CDR1 and CDR2 from the germline V gene are SNHLY and FYNNEI. This CDR3 reads CASKEESGGSYNEQFF. CDR3 in DNA: TGTGCCAGCAAAGAGGAGAGCGGGGGGTCCTACAATGAGCAGTTCTTC.

This clone was counted a single time. V usage is TRBV4-2 and J usage is TRBJ2-5; 9 bases are a match to TRBD2. V gave up 2 bases and J gave up 2 bases; unmatched junction bases: 21. The CDR3 has 21 amino acids. CDR1 LGHNA and CDR2 YNFKEQ come from the germline V gene. CDR3 region: CASSQFLRKITSGQTQETQYF. The CDR3 coding sequence is TGTGCCAGCAGCCAATTTTTACGAAAAATCACTAGCGGGCAAACACAAGAGACCCAGTACTTC.